This T cell receptor beta chain was captured in a study of blood T cell repertoires in COVID-19. Study-level information: Material from acute and convalescent COVID-19 was sourced from the United States, Italy and Spain. PBMCs, B-cell-depleted T cells, or T cells provided the cDNA or gDNA that made up the material.

Under the authors' procedure: Nucleated cell counts were estimated from reference gene primer amplification. Profiled with immunoSEQ multiplex PCR; TCRdb holds only in-frame clones, not every one. The V and J calls and clone size come from that table; D and trimming were worked out from the DNA. The data contain 200,000 to 250,000 clones, 88% of them seen just once; the ten biggest clones take up roughly 2.6%. Trimming cost V 3 bases and J 4 bases, with 4 bases left between them. The germline V gene has CDR1 SGHAT and CDR2 FQNNGV. This CDR3 is built from 11 residues. This rearrangement joins TRBV11-2 to TRBJ2-7; no firm D call. This TCR was sampled from a woman aged 55-70 years with acute or convalescent COVID-19. Sequences were obtained from peripheral blood. Here the CDR3 reads CASSFRYEQYF. Here the CDR3 DNA reads TGTGCCAGCAGCTTCAGGTACGAGCAGTACTTC.